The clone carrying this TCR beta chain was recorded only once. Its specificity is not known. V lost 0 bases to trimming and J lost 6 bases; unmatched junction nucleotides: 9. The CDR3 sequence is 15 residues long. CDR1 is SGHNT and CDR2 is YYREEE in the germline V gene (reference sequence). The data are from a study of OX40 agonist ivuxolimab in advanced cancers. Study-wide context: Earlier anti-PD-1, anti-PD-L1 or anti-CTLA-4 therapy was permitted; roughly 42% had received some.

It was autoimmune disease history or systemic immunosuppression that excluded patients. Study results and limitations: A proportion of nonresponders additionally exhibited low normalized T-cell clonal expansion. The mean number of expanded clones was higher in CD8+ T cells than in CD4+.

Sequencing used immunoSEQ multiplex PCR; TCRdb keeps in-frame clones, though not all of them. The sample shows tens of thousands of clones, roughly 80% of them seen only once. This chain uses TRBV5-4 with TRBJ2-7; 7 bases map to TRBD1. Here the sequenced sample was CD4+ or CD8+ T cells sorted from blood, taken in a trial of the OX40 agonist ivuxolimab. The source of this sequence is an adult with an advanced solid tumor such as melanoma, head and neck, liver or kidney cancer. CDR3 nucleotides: TGTGCCAGCAGCTTGGGGACAGGAGTCCCTGGCGAGCAGTACTTC. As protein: CASSLGTGVPGEQYF.